This T cell receptor (beta chain) was sequenced for a study of spatial heterogeneity in lung cancer. In the study overall: Detection of beta-chain sequences consistently exceeded that of alpha-chain sequences.

General observations from the study: Tracking of tumor mutation counts was seen in expanded intratumoral alpha and beta TCR counts.

This clonotype was recorded a few times. Its target is not known. Germline CDR1 SGHTA, CDR2 FQGNSA. The CDR3 is 14 residues long. V was pared by 1 base and J by 2 bases, with 7 bases between. MiXCR, applied by TCRdb to the 5' RACE reads, yields one record per CDR3 protein. This sample has some 10,000 distinct CDR3 sequences, with more than 14% found just once. The time point was: sample taken at primary tumor resection. Unsorted whole RNA samples from tumor, nontumor lung or frozen PBMC were sequenced. The rearrangement uses TRBV7-2 and TRBJ2-3; no clear D gene. The receptor was isolated from a male donor with early-stage non-small cell lung cancer. The sample was lung tumor tissue, taken at surgery. CDR3 nucleotide sequence: TGTGCCAGCAGCTTAGATGCTAACACAGATACGCAGTATTTT. Translated, it gives CASSLDANTDTQYF.